Below, 17 T cell receptor beta chains from the same sample are listed, as sequenced in a study of blood T cell repertoires in COVID-19. Method: immunoSEQ multiplex PCR; TCRdb's copy keeps in-frame clones and lacks some. The table records more than 90,000 clones, about 91% of them present only once. Sequencing input: peripheral blood. The receptors were gathered from a man over 45 with acute or convalescent COVID-19.

The genes are TRBV5-6 and TRBJ1-6; D is undetermined. This CDR3 region has 14 residues. CDR1 and CDR2 from the germline V gene are SGHDT and YYEEEE. V gave up 4 bases and J gave up 14 bases, with 19 bases separating them. The CDR3 nucleotides read TGTGCCAGCAGCCTTAAGGGTCCTGGGAGATCCCTCCACTTT. It translates to CASSLKGPGRSLHF.

This rearrangement joins TRBV24-1 to TRBJ2-1, with 10 bases that match TRBD2. Trimming took 5 bases from V and 8 from J; bases not matched to a gene: 5. This CDR3 region has 14 residues. CDR1 is KGHDR and CDR2 is SFDVKD in the germline V gene. The CDR3 DNA reads TGTGCCACCAGTGCGAGCGGGGGGGCCCATGAGCAGTTCTTC. It is translated as CATSASGGAHEQFF.

The chain is built from TRBV19 and TRBJ1-4, with a tentative D call TRBD1 (5 bases). The germline CDR1 and CDR2 sequences are LNHDA and SQIVND (reference sequence). V was trimmed by 3 bases and J by 7 bases, leaving 12 bases between them. The CDR3 consists of 14 residues. CDR3 sequence (DNA): TGTGCCAGTAGTATGCAAGGGGAAGGTGAAAAACTGTTTTTT. As protein: CASSMQGEGEKLFF.

This clone appeared a single time. V gene TRBV2 combines with J gene TRBJ1-1; TRBD1 aligns across 9 bases. V gave up 3 bases and J gave up 2 bases; unmatched junction bases: 7. Germline V CDR1 and CDR2: SNHLY, FYNNEI. The CDR3 sequence is 16 residues long. CDR3 nucleotide sequence: TGTGCCAGCAGTGAGAGGCTTACAGGGGGCAACACTGAAGCTTTCTTT. This translates into CASSERLTGGNTEAFF.

The rearrangement uses TRBV28 and TRBJ1-5; D possibly corresponds to TRBD1 (5 bases). The germline V and J ends were trimmed by 5 bases and 0 bases, with 11 bases remaining between them. The germline gives CDR1 MDHEN, CDR2 SYDVKM. This CDR3 region has 15 residues. CDR3 sequence (DNA): TGTGCCAGCAGTAAGACAGAATATAGCAATCAGCCCCAGCATTTT. This translates into CASSKTEYSNQPQHF.

The J gene is TRBJ2-1, the V gene TRBV6-5, with TRBD2 matching over 11 bases. Losses at the gene ends were 6 bases for V and 4 bases for J; bases not matched to a gene: 5. CDR1 is MNHEY, CDR2 SVGAGI, per germline. This CDR3 has 15 residues. In nucleotides, the CDR3 is TGTGCCAGCAGGACCGGGACTAGCGGATACAATGAGCAGTTCTTC. It translates to CASRTGTSGYNEQFF.

The gene calls are TRBV5-1 and TRBJ2-2; weak D call: TRBD1 (6 bases). Trimming removed 4 bases at V and 7 bases at J, with 23 bases between. CDR1 SGHRS and CDR2 YFSETQ come from the germline V gene. The CDR3 extends over 17 amino acids. For the CDR3, the DNA is TGCGCCAGCAGCGCCGACGAAGGCAGGGGATATGGCGGGGAGCTGTTTTTT. Amino acid sequence: CASSADEGRGYGGELFF.

V gene TRBV2 combines with J gene TRBJ1-2; possible D gene TRBD1, 6 bases. The length of the CDR3 is 13 residues. Germline V gives CDR1 SNHLY, CDR2 FYNNEI. V was clipped by 1 base and J by 4 bases, with 7 bases between them. CDR3 region: CASSEGRGYGYTF. The CDR3 region has the DNA TGTGCCAGCAGTGAAGGCAGGGGCTATGGCTACACCTTC. Full variable domain (remainder filled in from reference TRBV2 and TRBJ1-2): EPEVTQTPSHQVTQMGQEVILRCVPISNHLYFYWYRQILGQKVEFLVSFYNNEISEKSEIFDDQFSVERPDGSNFTLKIRSTKLEDSAMYFCASSEGRGYGYTFGSGTRLTVV.

This clone has a single count. V gene TRBV7-8 combines with J gene TRBJ1-2; 7 bases align to TRBD1. CDR3 length equals 16 residues. CDR1 and CDR2 from the germline V gene are SGHVS and FQNEAQ. The V segment lost 6 bases and the J segment 12 bases; nucleotides outside the gene matches: 22. CDR3 residues: CASSSSAFTGVKGDTF. CDR3 coding DNA: TGTGCCAGCAGTTCCTCGGCTTTTACAGGGGTAAAGGGGGACACCTTC.

The chain links TRBV5-1 to TRBJ1-2, with D unclear. The CDR3 consists of 14 residues. The V end was cut by 5 bases, the J end by 0 bases, with 11 bases between. CDR1 and CDR2 from the germline V gene are SGHRS and YFSETQ. CDR3 residues: CASRPAAANYGYTF. Here the CDR3 DNA reads TGCGCCAGCAGACCCGCGGCCGCTAACTATGGCTACACCTTC.

This chain joins TRBV6-5 and TRBJ2-7; 12 nucleotides match TRBD2. V gave up 7 bases and J gave up 5 bases; unmatched junction bases: 9. The CDR3 runs 15 residues. CDR1 and CDR2 (germline): MNHEY, SVGAGI. The CDR3 loop reads CASTLGLAGRDEQYF. DNA for the CDR3: TGTGCCAGCACTCTCGGACTAGCGGGGAGGGACGAGCAGTACTTC.

This clone was picked up one time. This chain joins TRBV12-3 or TRBV12-4 and TRBJ2-5, with D possibly matching TRBD1 (5 bases). Trimming took 10 bases from V and 7 from J, leaving 13 bases between them. This CDR3 spans 11 amino acids. DNA of the CDR3: TGTGCCACCGACCTTAGGGGGACCCAGTACTTC. It encodes CATDLRGTQYF.

On this clone itself: The sample carries other DNA sequences with the same CDR3. This chain uses TRBV19 with TRBJ2-3; TRBD2 matches 7 bases. CDR3 size: 14 residues. With 5 bases clipped from V and 1 base from J, the junction kept 3 bases outside the gene matches. In germline, CDR1 is LNHDA, CDR2 SQIVND (reference sequence). In DNA form, the CDR3 reads TGTGCCAGTAGTCTCCGGGGGGGCACAGATACGCAGTATTTT. Translation: CASSLRGGTDTQYF. Looking up the rest from reference TRBV19 and TRBJ2-3 gives the full variable domain: DGGITQSPKYLFRKEGQNVTLSCEQNLNHDAMYWYRQDPGQGLRLIYYSQIVNDFQKGDIAEGYSVSREKKESFPLTVTSAQKNPTAFYLCASSLRGGTDTQYFGPGTRLTVL.

V gene TRBV7-2 combines with J gene TRBJ1-6, with D perhaps matching TRBD1 (5 bases). The CDR3 totals 14 residues. The germline gives CDR1 SGHTA, CDR2 FQGNSA. V lost 2 bases and J lost 4, with 6 bases in between. CDR3: CASSLRQYNSPLHF. Written as DNA, the CDR3 is TGTGCCAGCAGCTTACGACAGTATAATTCACCCCTCCACTTT.

The chain links TRBV6-5 to TRBJ1-1; D is possibly TRBD1 (6 bases). Trimming shortened V by 6 bases and J by 0 bases, and 14 bases separated the two germline ends. This CDR3 contains 15 residues. CDR1 and CDR2 from the germline V gene are MNHEY and SVGAGI. The CDR3 sequence is CASRVDRTVNTEAFF. For the CDR3, the DNA is TGTGCCAGCAGAGTTGACAGGACTGTGAACACTGAAGCTTTCTTT.

This chain uses TRBV6-2 or TRBV6-3 with TRBJ1-5; 7 positions match TRBD1. The CDR3 extends over 17 amino acids. Germline V gives CDR1 MNHEY, CDR2 SVGEGT. V lost 0 bases and J lost 0; bases outside the gene matches: 5. The chain's CDR3 is CASSYSRDRYSNQPQHF. The CDR3 nucleotides read TGTGCCAGCAGTTACTCGAGGGACAGATATAGCAATCAGCCCCAGCATTTT.

The V call is TRBV6-5, the J call TRBJ2-7, with 7 bases matching TRBD1. The germline CDR1 and CDR2 sequences are MNHEY and SVGAGI. This CDR3 spans 13 amino acids. V gave up 9 bases and J gave up 2 bases; unmatched junction bases: 7. The CDR3 loop reads CASTTGSTYEQYF. The CDR3 DNA is TGTGCCAGTACGACAGGGAGTACCTACGAGCAGTACTTC.